One sample yielded the 23 T cell receptor beta chains listed below, sequenced in a study of human T cells and chemical hapten exposure. Time point defined: patch test 1, 2 weeks after DPC sensitization. The treatment denotes: therapeutic diphenylcyclopropenone sensitization with weekly scalp DPC. TCRdb redid the calling of the RACE reads with MiXCR, one entry per CDR3 protein. This table holds about 80,000 distinct CDR3 sequences, about 9.4% found once. The sample here was whole blood, taken in connection with sensitization to the hapten diphenylcyclopropenone (DPC). These receptors were collected from a woman between 45 and 65 years old with alopecia areata. Some clones in this sample may be carry-over from other donors' samples.

This clonotype was observed a few times. Here the CDR3 reads CASSRIPPGLGGVRELFF. In nucleotides, the CDR3 is TGTGCCAGCAGTCGAATACCTCCGGGACTAGGCGGAGTCCGGGAGCTGTTTTTT. The V call is TRBV6-2 or TRBV6-3, the J call TRBJ2-2; 8 nucleotides align to TRBD2. V trimming: 5 bases; J trimming: 9 bases; junction bases outside the gene matches: 20. CDR3 size: 18 residues. The germline V gene encodes CDR1 MNHEY and CDR2 SVGEGT.

This clonotype was counted only a few times. This chain uses TRBV2 with TRBJ1-1; D ambiguous. The CDR3 consists of 13 residues. Trimming left V 4 bases short and J 5 bases short, with 11 bases between. Germline CDR1 reads SNHLY; CDR2 reads FYNNEI. Written as DNA, the CDR3 is TGTGCCAGCAGTGTTGAGGAATATACTGAAGCTTTCTTT. It yields the protein CASSVEEYTEAFF.

At least ten counts were recorded for this clonotype. The chain links TRBV11-2 to TRBJ2-5; D uncertain. V dropped 4 bases and J dropped 5 bases, with 11 bases sitting between them. The CDR3 sequence is 13 residues long. Germline values: CDR1 SGHAT, CDR2 FQNNGV. The CDR3 region has the DNA TGTGCCAGCAGCTCGACCGCGGTGGAGACCCAGTACTTC. It encodes CASSSTAVETQYF.

This clonotype was detected ten times or more. The chain carries TRBV7-2 and TRBJ1-3, with a possible D match to TRBD1 (6 bases). CDR1 is SGHTA and CDR2 is FQGNSA in the germline V gene. CDR3 length: 14 amino acids. Trimming removed 6 bases at V and 4 bases at J, with 13 bases between. CDR3 amino acids: CASSRGGRGNTIYF. For the CDR3, the DNA is TGTGCCAGCAGTCGCGGGGGCCGAGGAAACACCATATATTTT.

This clonotype has just a few counts. The chain couples TRBV6-6 to TRBJ1-1; TRBD1 is a possible D gene (6 bases). Germline V CDR1 and CDR2: MNHNY, SVGAGI (reference sequence). There are 15 residues in the CDR3. V lost 5 bases to trimming and J lost 0 bases, with 13 bases between them. The CDR3 region is CASSKGGLLNTEAFF. Written as DNA, the CDR3 is TGTGCCAGCAGTAAGGGGGGGCTCCTGAACACTGAAGCTTTCTTT.

This clonotype was seen a handful of times. The rearrangement uses TRBV19 and TRBJ1-5; 7 bases map to TRBD1. This CDR3 contains 18 residues. Losses at the gene ends were 1 base for V and 11 bases for J; bases not matched to a gene: 20. CDR1 and CDR2 (germline): LNHDA, SQIVND (reference sequence). As DNA, the CDR3 is TGTGCCAGTAGTATAGTTAGAGAGACAGGGCCCAATTCTGGCACCCAGCATTTT. Its protein is CASSIVRETGPNSGTQHF.

This clonotype has ten or more counts. The chain joins TRBV18 to TRBJ1-1, with TRBD1 as a possible D gene (5 bases). With 0 bases removed from V and 9 bases from J, the gap between germline ends came to 11 bases. There are 13 residues in the CDR3. Germline CDR1 is KGHSH and CDR2 is LQKENI. The CDR3 sequence: CASSPPGTGQAFF. The CDR3 coding sequence is TGTGCCAGCTCACCACCCGGGACGGGCCAAGCTTTCTTT.

This clonotype was observed a few times. The chain carries TRBV29-1 and TRBJ1-1; TRBD1 agrees at 9 bases. Germline loops: CDR1 SQVTM, CDR2 ANQGSEA. The CDR3 length is 14 residues. V shed 5 bases, J shed 4 bases, and the junction held 8 bases outside the gene matches. In DNA form, the CDR3 reads TGCAGCGTTTATTGGACAGGGGTGATCACTGAAGCTTTCTTT. It yields the protein CSVYWTGVITEAFF.

This clonotype was seen more than once but under ten times. The rearrangement uses TRBV12-3 or TRBV12-4 and TRBJ1-1; no firm D call. The CDR3 totals 15 residues. Trimming stripped 3 bases from V and 3 bases from J, with 14 bases between. The CDR3 DNA follows: TGTGCCAGCAGTTTCAGTGGTCCGCTCCACACTGAAGCTTTCTTT. It specifies CASSFSGPLHTEAFF.

This rearrangement joins TRBV10-1 to TRBJ2-7, with a weak D call TRBD2 (6 bases). The CDR3 has 12 residues. The V gene's germline CDR1 is WNHNN and CDR2 SYGVQD (reference sequence). V gave up 8 bases and J gave up 5 bases, with 13 bases separating them. CDR3: CASGPGVNEQYF. The DNA for the CDR3 is TGCGCCAGCGGGCCGGGAGTAAACGAGCAGTACTTC.

At least ten counts were recorded for this clonotype. The genes are TRBV5-4 and TRBJ2-2; the D is unclear. Germline assignment: CDR1 SGHNT and CDR2 YYREEE (reference sequence). Deletions cut 4 bases from V and 3 bases from J, with 4 bases between. The CDR3 extends over 12 amino acids. The CDR3 nucleotides are TGTGCCAGCAGCCTTCACACCGGGGAGCTGTTTTTT. This codes for CASSLHTGELFF.

The chain carries TRBV29-1 and TRBJ1-2, with D possibly being TRBD1 (5 bases). The CDR3 runs 12 residues. Trimming removed 4 bases at V and 4 bases at J, with 10 bases between. Per the germline V gene, CDR1 is SQVTM and CDR2 is ANQGSEA. This CDR3 reads CSVVGVVYGYTF. The CDR3 bases are TGCAGCGTTGTAGGGGTAGTCTATGGCTACACCTTC.

This clonotype was recorded at least ten times. The rearrangement joins TRBV5-4 to TRBJ2-5; 10 bases fit TRBD2. The CDR3 is made up of 15 amino acids. The V and J ends lost 4 bases and 5 bases, in that order; junction bases with no gene match: 8. Per the germline V gene, CDR1 is SGHNT and CDR2 is YYREEE (reference sequence). As DNA, the CDR3 is TGTGCCAGCAGCACCTGGACTAGCGGAGGGGAGACCCAGTACTTC. Translation gives CASSTWTSGGETQYF.

This chain uses TRBV7-9 with TRBJ2-7, with TRBD2 matching 8 bases. V dropped 2 bases and J dropped 5; count of bases not matched to a gene: 5. The CDR3 is 14 residues long. The germline V gene has CDR1 SEHNR and CDR2 FQNEAQ (reference sequence). The CDR3: CASSLNGLAHEQYF. The CDR3 nucleotides are TGTGCCAGCAGCTTAAACGGACTAGCCCACGAGCAGTACTTC.

This clonotype was observed at least ten times. The J gene is TRBJ1-6, the V gene TRBV18, with D unclear. Trimming stripped 4 bases from V and 0 bases from J, with 7 bases between. The CDR3 runs 15 residues. The germline CDR1 and CDR2 sequences are KGHSH and LQKENI. This CDR3 reads CASSLESSYNSPLHF. The CDR3 DNA is TGTGCCAGCTCACTCGAGAGCTCCTATAATTCACCCCTCCACTTT. Based on the CDR3 plus reference TRBV18 and TRBJ1-6, the full variable domain is NAGVMQNPRHLVRRRGQEARLRCSPMKGHSHVYWYRQLPEEGLKFMVYLQKENIIDESGMPKERFSAEFPKEGPSILRIQQVVRGDSAAYFCASSLESSYNSPLHFGNGTRLTVT.

A few counts support this clonotype. This chain links TRBV6-6 with TRBJ2-5, with D possibly TRBD1 on 6 matching bases. V was cut by 6 bases and J by 5 bases, with 10 bases left in between. Germline CDR1 MNHNY, CDR2 SVGAGI (reference sequence). CDR3 length: 12 amino acids. The CDR3: CASSHGQETQYF. CDR3 nucleotide sequence: TGTGCCAGCAGCCACGGACAGGAGACCCAGTACTTC.

This clonotype came up many times. The rearrangement joins TRBV13 to TRBJ2-2; no clear D. Germline CDR1 PRHDT, CDR2 FYEKMQ (reference sequence). This CDR3 is 14 amino acids long. The V and J ends lost 1 base and 8 bases respectively, with 11 bases between them. The CDR3, as DNA: TGTGCCAGCAGCTTAGCTCCCCTAGAAGGGGAGCTGTTTTTT. The encoded protein is CASSLAPLEGELFF.

This clonotype has just a few counts. The V call is TRBV5-5, the J call TRBJ2-2; 8 nucleotides align to TRBD2. Germline trimming cut 4 bases from V and 3 bases from J; bases unmatched to any gene: 2. Germline CDR1 SGHKS, CDR2 YYEKEE (reference sequence). The CDR3 consists of 14 residues. CDR3 DNA sequence: TGTGCCAGCAGCATGGGACTAGACACCGGGGAGCTGTTTTTT. It codes for CASSMGLDTGELFF.

This chain uses TRBV7-3 with TRBJ2-5; D ambiguous. From germline, CDR1 is SGHTA and CDR2 FQGTGA. This CDR3 is 14 amino acids long. Trimming shortened V by 5 bases and J by 6 bases, and 16 bases separated the two germline ends. CDR3 sequence reads: CASSPSGSQKTQYF. The DNA for the CDR3 is TGTGCCAGCAGCCCTAGTGGGTCGCAGAAGACCCAGTACTTC.

This CDR3 is CATRESYGYTF. The CDR3 nucleotides read TGTGCCACCAGGGAGAGTTATGGCTACACCTTC. The chain combines TRBV6-2 or TRBV6-3 with TRBJ1-2, with a tentative D call TRBD1 (5 bases). The length of the CDR3 is 11 residues. CDR1 and CDR2 (germline): MNHEY, SVGEGT. Trimming took off 10 bases at V and 5 bases at J, with 11 bases between the two ends.

The chain is built from TRBV28 and TRBJ2-3, with 12 bases fitting TRBD2. The CDR3 sequence is 15 residues long. The trim removed 4 bases at V and 1 base at J, leaving 0 bases unmatched. In germline, CDR1 is MDHEN, CDR2 SYDVKM. The CDR3 region has the DNA TGTGCCAGCAGTTCTAGCGGGAGGGGCACAGATACGCAGTATTTT. Its protein product is CASSSSGRGTDTQYF.

V usage is TRBV20-1 and J usage is TRBJ2-7, with 7 bases identical to TRBD1. The germline CDR1 and CDR2 sequences are DFQATT and SNEGSKA (reference sequence). CDR3 length: 15 residues. The junction had 9 bases not matched to a gene; V was cut back by 4 bases and J by 0 bases. CDR3 coding DNA: TGCAGTGCTATAAGCCCGGGGACAGTCTCCTACGAGCAGTACTTC. Its protein is CSAISPGTVSYEQYF.

This chain links TRBV20-1 with TRBJ2-3, with 10 bases matching TRBD2. Germline V gene sequence: CDR1 DFQATT, CDR2 SNEGSKA (reference sequence). The CDR3 spans 13 residues. The junction had 5 bases not matched to a gene; V was cut back by 5 bases and J by 6 bases. The CDR3 nucleotides read TGCAGTGCTGGTAGCGGGAGGACGGATACGCAGTATTTT. Translated, it gives CSAGSGRTDTQYF.